This T cell receptor beta chain was obtained from a study of siplizumab effects on memory and regulatory T cells. The CDR3 is made up of 15 amino acids. From germline, CDR1 is MGHDK and CDR2 SYGVNS. The ends were cut back, 5 bases at V and 7 bases at J, with 15 bases in the middle. The protocol was immunoSEQ multiplex PCR, while the TCRdb copy is restricted to in-frame clones and leaves out a portion. The data show 90,000 to 120,000 clones, 91% seen once. This receptor was obtained from a human donor in good health. Some clones in this sample may be carry-over from other donors' samples. This rearrangement joins TRBV25-1 to TRBJ1-6; D ambiguous. Sequenced material: CD4+ T cells sorted from blood. The CDR3 bases are TGTGCCAGCAGTTCTTATGGAGTCCAAAATTCACCCCTCCACTTT. Protein: CASSSYGVQNSPLHF.